What follows are 21 T cell receptor beta chains derived from one specimen sequenced in a study of CD8 T cells in Susac syndrome. An amount of RNA that ranged from roughly 0.45 to 1 ug was reverse transcribed with random hexamers. TCRdb processed the immunoSEQ multiplex PCR reads anew with MiXCR; each CDR3 protein has one entry. This table has about 240,000 distinct CDR3 sequences, less than 96% appearing once. The sample was CD4+ T cells from PBMCs. The source of these receptors is a human donor with Susac syndrome.

The chain has TRBV29-1 and TRBJ2-3; the D gene is possibly TRBD2 (7 bases). The CDR3 runs to 14 residues. Germline CDR1 reads SQVTM; CDR2 reads ANQGSEA. The V gene lost 4 bases and the J gene lost 5 bases, with 16 bases spanning the gap. CDR3 residues: CSVAGGRHGDTQYF. DNA for the CDR3: TGCAGCGTTGCCGGGGGGCGGCATGGAGATACGCAGTATTTT.

The chain uses TRBV6-6 and TRBJ2-7, with no clear D. Germline lookup yields CDR1 MNHNY and CDR2 SVGAGI (reference sequence). Trimming took off 2 bases at V and 3 bases at J, with 8 bases between the two ends. There are 13 residues in the CDR3. The CDR3 region is CASSYPPVYEQYF. For the CDR3, the DNA is TGTGCCAGCAGTTACCCACCTGTCTACGAGCAGTACTTC.

The genes are TRBV28 and TRBJ2-1, with 9 bases fitting TRBD2. The length of the CDR3 is 15 residues. Unmatched junction bases numbered 5, after V lost 0 bases and J lost 8 bases. The V gene's germline CDR1 is MDHEN and CDR2 SYDVKM. CDR3 bases: TGTGCCAGCAGTTTATGGCTAGCGGGGAGGGATGAGCAGTTCTTC. This encodes CASSLWLAGRDEQFF.

J is TRBJ2-3 and V is TRBV20-1; maybe TRBD1 (6 bases). Trimming stripped 3 bases from V and 4 bases from J, with 11 bases between. Germline V gives CDR1 DFQATT, CDR2 SNEGSKA (reference sequence). The CDR3 has 13 residues. The CDR3 reads CSARTGPADTQYF. The CDR3 bases are TGCAGTGCTAGGACAGGCCCAGCAGATACGCAGTATTTT.

The gene calls are TRBV20-1 and TRBJ2-7, with D unresolved. V was shortened by 6 bases and J by 4 bases, with 10 bases between the two germline ends. The CDR3 covers 11 residues. Germline V gives CDR1 DFQATT, CDR2 SNEGSKA (reference sequence). The CDR3 DNA follows: TGCAGTGCAACTACAGCTTACGAGCAGTACTTC. This translates into CSATTAYEQYF.

This clonotype has just one count. The J gene is TRBJ2-5, the V gene TRBV29-1, with 7 bases identical to TRBD1. Losses at the gene ends were 2 bases for V and 4 bases for J; bases not matched to a gene: 4. The CDR3 consists of 13 residues. The germline CDR1 and CDR2 sequences are SQVTM and ANQGSEA. CDR3 amino acids: CSVEKGAVETQYF. CDR3 DNA: TGCAGCGTTGAAAAGGGGGCCGTAGAGACCCAGTACTTC.

The chain uses TRBV14 and TRBJ1-1; D is undetermined. The CDR3 is 12 amino acids. From germline, CDR1 is SGHDN and CDR2 FVKESK. V lost 4 bases and J 6 bases, leaving 9 bases between the germline ends. The CDR3 DNA follows: TGTGCCAGCAGCCCCGGGAGCCCTGAAGCTTTCTTT. It specifies CASSPGSPEAFF. The whole variable domain, filled in from reference TRBV14 and TRBJ1-1, reads EAGVTQFPSHSVIEKGQTVTLRCDPISGHDNLYWYRRVMGKEIKFLLHFVKESKQDESGMPNNRFLAERTGGTYSTLKVQPAELEDSGVYFCASSPGSPEAFFGQGTRLTVV.

The chain joins TRBV7-2 to TRBJ2-7; TRBD1 matches at 8 bases. J gave up 2 bases and V 1 base, and 13 bases lay outside the gene matches. The CDR3 is 18 residues long. Germline CDR1 reads SGHTA; CDR2 reads FQGNSA. In nucleotides, the CDR3 is TGTGCCAGCAGCTTAGTCTGGCAGGGGGCCACTCGCCCCTACGAGCAGTACTTC. Its translation: CASSLVWQGATRPYEQYF.

The chain couples TRBV27 to TRBJ2-5, with D possibly matching TRBD2 (6 bases). Germline CDR1 MNHEY, CDR2 SMNVEV (reference sequence). The CDR3 is made up of 13 amino acids. The V gene lost 4 bases and the J gene lost 5 bases, with 11 bases spanning the gap. For the CDR3, the DNA is TGTGCCAGCAGTTACCCGGGGGTTGAGACCCAGTACTTC. This gives the protein CASSYPGVETQYF.

The chain recombines TRBV20-1 with TRBJ1-4, with 8 bases fitting TRBD1. The J segment lost 7 bases and the V segment lost 1 base, leaving 2 bases of the junction unmatched. There are 13 residues in the CDR3. CDR1 is DFQATT, CDR2 SNEGSKA, per germline (reference sequence). Here the CDR3 reads CSARGDRSEKLFF. CDR3 in DNA: TGCAGTGCTAGAGGGGACAGGAGTGAAAAACTGTTTTTT.

The J gene is TRBJ2-3, the V gene TRBV29-1, with a weak D call TRBD2 (6 bases). The CDR3 extends over 13 amino acids. V was shortened by 6 bases and J by 3 bases, with 13 bases between the two germline ends. Germline CDR1 is SQVTM and CDR2 is ANQGSEA. The CDR3 here is CSVRGEVTDTQYF. The CDR3, as DNA: TGCAGCGTCAGAGGGGAGGTGACAGATACGCAGTATTTT.

This chain joins TRBV20-1 and TRBJ1-1; the D gene is possibly TRBD1 (5 bases). CDR1 and CDR2 (germline): DFQATT, SNEGSKA (reference sequence). With 1 base removed from V and 0 bases from J, the gap between germline ends came to 12 bases. This CDR3 is built from 15 residues. CDR3 in DNA: TGCAGTGCTAGAGCGCCGGCAGGGATGAACACTGAAGCTTTCTTT. It yields the protein CSARAPAGMNTEAFF.

The chain has TRBV4-2 and TRBJ2-3, with 16 bases identical to TRBD2. Germline trimming cut 3 bases from V and 1 base from J; bases unmatched to any gene: 7. The germline CDR1 and CDR2 sequences are LGHNA and YNFKEQ. The CDR3 is made up of 19 amino acids. The CDR3 DNA reads TGTGCCAGCAGCCACCCGGGACTAGCGGGAGGGCGAGGCACAGATACGCAGTATTTT. It translates to CASSHPGLAGGRGTDTQYF.

The chain is built from TRBV7-9 and TRBJ2-7, with D perhaps matching TRBD2 (5 bases). From germline, CDR1 is SEHNR and CDR2 FQNEAQ (reference sequence). The V end was cut by 5 bases, the J end by 1 base, with 15 bases between. The CDR3 sequence is 15 residues long. The CDR3 DNA sequence: TGTGCCAGCAGCCCGGTGGTTGCGGGTTCCTACGAGCAGTACTTC. This sequence encodes CASSPVVAGSYEQYF.

The chain combines TRBV3-1 with TRBJ2-7, with 11 bases lining up with TRBD2. V gave up 3 bases and J gave up 5 bases; unmatched junction bases: 3. Germline lookup yields CDR1 LGHDT and CDR2 YNNKEL (reference sequence). The CDR3 totals 14 residues. The CDR3 loop reads CASSHLAGGNEQYF. For the CDR3, the DNA is TGTGCCAGCAGCCATCTAGCGGGAGGCAACGAGCAGTACTTC.

This chain links TRBV5-1 with TRBJ1-4; 8 bases fit TRBD1. The junction had 3 bases not matched to a gene; V was cut back by 0 bases and J by 8 bases. This CDR3 comprises 14 residues. Germline-derived CDR1 and CDR2 are SGHRS and YFSETQ. CDR3 amino acids: CASSLDRGEEKLFF. Here the CDR3 DNA reads TGCGCCAGCAGCTTGGACAGGGGGGAGGAAAAACTGTTTTTT.

The chain couples TRBV9 to TRBJ1-2, with unresolved D. This CDR3 has 16 amino acids. Trimming took 4 bases from V and 4 from J, leaving 20 bases between them. Germline V gives CDR1 SGDLS, CDR2 YYNGEE. CDR3 protein: CASSSTQVPVLYGYTF. CDR3 coding DNA: TGTGCCAGCAGCTCAACCCAAGTCCCAGTGCTCTATGGCTACACCTTC.

The V gene is TRBV7-9, the J gene TRBJ1-4; the D is unclear. This CDR3 has 15 residues. Trimming pared 5 bases from V and 0 bases from J, leaving 10 bases between. Germline V gene lookup returns CDR1 SEHNR and CDR2 FQNEAQ (reference sequence). The CDR3 here is CASSAVSATNEKLFF. DNA of the CDR3: TGTGCCAGCAGCGCCGTGAGCGCAACTAATGAAAAACTGTTTTTT.

CDR3 amino acids: CAWSYDRGRGNTIYF. The CDR3, as DNA: TGTGCCTGGAGTTACGACAGGGGGCGAGGAAACACCATATATTTT. The chain is built from TRBV30 and TRBJ1-3, with TRBD1 matching 10 bases. CDR1 is GTSNPN, CDR2 SVGIG, per germline (reference sequence). The CDR3 consists of 15 residues. V shed 2 bases, J shed 4 bases, and the junction held 5 bases outside the gene matches.

The chain recombines TRBV5-1 with TRBJ2-1; D call uncertain. This CDR3 is built from 15 residues. Germline loops: CDR1 SGHRS, CDR2 YFSETQ. The germline V and J ends were trimmed by 0 bases and 8 bases, with 15 bases remaining between them. In DNA form, the CDR3 reads TGCGCCAGCAGCTTGGAGGGCCCTAGGTCGGATGAGCAGTTCTTC. Protein sequence: CASSLEGPRSDEQFF.

V usage is TRBV6-5 and J usage is TRBJ1-2, with D maybe TRBD1 (6 bases). CDR1 MNHEY and CDR2 SVGAGI come from the germline V gene. V was clipped by 0 bases and J by 10 bases, with 18 bases between them. The CDR3 spans 15 residues. The CDR3, as DNA: TGTGCCAGCAGTTACTCGATGGGGGCGGTCACGGACTACACCTTC. It specifies CASSYSMGAVTDYTF.